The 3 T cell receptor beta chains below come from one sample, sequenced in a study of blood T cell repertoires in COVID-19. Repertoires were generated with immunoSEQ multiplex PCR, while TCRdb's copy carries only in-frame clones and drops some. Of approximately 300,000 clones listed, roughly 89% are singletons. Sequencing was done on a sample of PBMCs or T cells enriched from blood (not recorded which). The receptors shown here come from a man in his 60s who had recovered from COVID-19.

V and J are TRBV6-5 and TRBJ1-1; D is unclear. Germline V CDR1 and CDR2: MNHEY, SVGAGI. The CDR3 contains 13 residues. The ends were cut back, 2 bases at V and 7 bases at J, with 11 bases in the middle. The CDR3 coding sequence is TGTGCCAGCAGTTACATCCCAAAGAGTGAAGCTTTCTTT. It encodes CASSYIPKSEAFF.

CDR3 nucleotide sequence: TGCGCCAGTTGGACTAGCGGGAGTAATGAGCAGTTCTTC. This translates into CASWTSGSNEQFF. This rearrangement joins TRBV10-1 to TRBJ2-1; 13 nucleotides align to TRBD2. Per germline, CDR1 WNHNN and CDR2 SYGVQD (reference sequence). This CDR3 region has 13 residues. With V trimmed by 9 bases and J by 7 bases, 3 bases remained unmatched.

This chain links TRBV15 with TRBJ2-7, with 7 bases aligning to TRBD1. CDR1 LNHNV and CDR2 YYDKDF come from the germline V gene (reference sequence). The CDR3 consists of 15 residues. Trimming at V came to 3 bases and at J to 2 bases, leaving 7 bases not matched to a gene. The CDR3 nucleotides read TGTGCCACCAGCAGGGAAGGGACAGAAACCTACGAGCAGTACTTC. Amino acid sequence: CATSREGTETYEQYF.